The 30 T cell receptor beta chains below were found in one sample sequenced in a study of cytomegalovirus exposure and HLA in healthy donors. Both 60 Vbeta primers and 13 Jbeta primers went into the PCR. Sequenced by immunoSEQ multiplex PCR; TCRdb stores in-frame clones only, minus some. The data show roughly 79,000 clones, roughly 72% seen once. The sample taken for sequencing was PBMCs. All receptors come from a woman between 50 and 59 years old in good health and CMV-seropositive.

The chain has TRBV27 and TRBJ1-5, with a weak D call TRBD1 (6 bases). The CDR3 is 13 residues long. V gave up 6 bases and J gave up 4 bases, with 10 bases separating them. In germline, CDR1 is MNHEY, CDR2 SMNVEV (reference sequence). The DNA of the CDR3 is TGTGCCAGCAGGACAGGACGGAATCAGCCCCAGCATTTT. Protein: CASRTGRNQPQHF.

V usage is TRBV28 and J usage is TRBJ2-7, with 7 bases that match TRBD2. CDR1 and CDR2 from the germline V gene are MDHEN and SYDVKM. The CDR3 loop spans 12 amino acids. V was pared by 5 bases and J by 9 bases, with 7 bases of the junction left unmatched. The CDR3 region is CASSPMGGWQYF. CDR3 DNA: TGTGCCAGCAGTCCCATGGGGGGGTGGCAGTACTTC.

The chain has TRBV30 and TRBJ2-7; 7 nucleotides match TRBD2. Germline V CDR1 and CDR2: GTSNPN, SVGIG (reference sequence). The CDR3 sequence is 12 residues long. Unmatched junction bases numbered 7, after V lost 2 bases and J lost 9 bases. The DNA of the CDR3 is TGTGCCTGGAGTCCCCCGACTAGCAGGCAGTACTTC. It is translated as CAWSPPTSRQYF.

V gene TRBV9 combines with J gene TRBJ2-1; 7 nucleotides line up with TRBD1. V lost 3 bases and J lost 9; bases outside the gene matches: 9. CDR3 length: 14 amino acids. Per the germline V gene, CDR1 is SGDLS and CDR2 is YYNGEE. CDR3 sequence: CASSAIQGVGEQFF. CDR3 DNA sequence: TGTGCCAGCAGCGCCATCCAGGGGGTGGGTGAGCAGTTCTTC.

J is TRBJ1-1 and V is TRBV11-3; the match to TRBD1 covers 10 bases. After removal of 7 bases from V and 4 bases from J, the junction contained 15 bases not matched to a gene. Per germline, CDR1 SGHNT and CDR2 YENEEA. This CDR3 has 17 residues. CDR3 sequence reads: CASKRGQGLYSGTEAFF. The CDR3 DNA sequence: TGTGCCAGCAAAAGGGGACAGGGGCTGTATTCGGGCACTGAAGCTTTCTTT.

The chain links TRBV5-1 to TRBJ2-1, with a tentative D call TRBD1 (5 bases). CDR1 is SGHRS, CDR2 YFSETQ, per germline. Deletions cut 4 bases from V and 5 bases from J, with 7 bases between. There are 12 residues in the CDR3. The CDR3 DNA is TGCGCCAGCAGCGTGACAGACAATGAGCAGTTCTTC. Protein: CASSVTDNEQFF.

The V gene is TRBV6-5, the J gene TRBJ2-5; D remains ambiguous. Germline V gene lookup returns CDR1 MNHEY and CDR2 SVGAGI. This CDR3 is built from 14 residues. V was trimmed by 0 bases and J by 1 base, leaving 6 bases between them. The CDR3 is CASSYSGLQETQYF. The CDR3 region has the DNA TGTGCCAGCAGTTACTCGGGCCTCCAAGAGACCCAGTACTTC.

The chain is built from TRBV7-2 and TRBJ2-7; tentative D call: TRBD1 (5 bases). The CDR3 spans 12 residues. Trimming stripped 0 bases from V and 6 bases from J, with 6 bases between. In germline, CDR1 is SGHTA, CDR2 FQGNSA. The CDR3 DNA sequence: TGTGCCAGCAGCTTAGCAGGGGCCGAGCAGTACTTC. Translation: CASSLAGAEQYF. Full variable domain (rest looked up from reference TRBV7-2 and TRBJ2-7): GAGVSQSPSNKVTEKGKDVELRCDPISGHTALYWYRQSLGQGLEFLIYFQGNSAPDKSGLPSDRFSAERTGGSVSTLTIQRTQQEDSAVYLCASSLAGAEQYFGPGTRLTVT.

This clone was seen a single time. V usage is TRBV28 and J usage is TRBJ2-7; D may be TRBD1 (5 bases). The CDR3 is 15 amino acids. Germline assignment: CDR1 MDHEN and CDR2 SYDVKM. Trimming removed 6 bases at V and 7 bases at J, with 22 bases between. CDR3 loop: CASSPGGQGAEEQYF. The CDR3 bases are TGTGCCAGCAGCCCAGGTGGGCAGGGTGCGGAAGAGCAGTACTTC.

The V and J genes are TRBV5-1 and TRBJ2-7; D remains unclear. Germline lookup yields CDR1 SGHRS and CDR2 YFSETQ. Trimming took off 0 bases at V and 1 base at J, with 8 bases between the two ends. The CDR3 runs to 14 residues. The CDR3 sequence is CASSLGLESYEQYF. DNA of the CDR3: TGCGCCAGCAGCTTGGGTCTAGAGTCCTACGAGCAGTACTTC.

The V and J genes are TRBV5-1 and TRBJ2-6; 9 bases are shared with TRBD1. V lost 3 bases, J lost 0 bases, and 1 base stayed unmatched. CDR1 SGHRS and CDR2 YFSETQ come from the germline V gene. The CDR3 contains 16 residues. CDR3 in DNA: TGCGCCAGCAGCTGGACAGGGGACTCTGGGGCCAACGTCCTGACTTTC. Translating it yields CASSWTGDSGANVLTF.

V and J are TRBV5-1 and TRBJ1-3; D not resolved. Germline V gene lookup returns CDR1 SGHRS and CDR2 YFSETQ. The CDR3 consists of 15 residues. Trimming left V 0 bases short and J 1 base short, with 8 bases between. The CDR3 loop is CASSLARASGNTIYF. Written as DNA, the CDR3 is TGCGCCAGCAGCTTGGCCAGAGCGTCTGGAAACACCATATATTTT.

The rearrangement links TRBV7-8 to TRBJ2-1, with TRBD2 identical over 10 bases. V shed 4 bases, J shed 9 bases, and the junction held 9 bases outside the gene matches. CDR1 is SGHVS, CDR2 FQNEAQ, per germline. The CDR3 is 15 amino acids. The DNA for the CDR3 is TGTGCCAGCAGCTCCTCTAGCGGGAGCGGGGGTGAGCAGTTCTTC. This translates into CASSSSSGSGGEQFF.

The chain is built from TRBV5-6 and TRBJ2-2, with 13 positions matching TRBD2. Germline loops: CDR1 SGHDT, CDR2 YYEEEE. The junction had 4 bases not matched to a gene; V was cut back by 1 base and J by 4 bases. This CDR3 region has 17 residues. Here the CDR3 reads CASSLQLAGGITGELFF. The CDR3 DNA reads TGTGCCAGCAGCTTGCAACTAGCGGGAGGGATCACCGGGGAGCTGTTTTTT.

This chain joins TRBV2 and TRBJ2-7, with 7 positions matching TRBD2. This CDR3 contains 15 residues. V was clipped by 7 bases and J by 3 bases; unmatched bases: 12. Per the germline V gene, CDR1 is SNHLY and CDR2 is FYNNEI. CDR3 protein: CASTPLRLADYEQYF. The DNA of the CDR3 is TGTGCCAGCACTCCGCTGAGGCTAGCGGACTACGAGCAGTACTTC. Complete variable domain (other parts from reference TRBV2 and TRBJ2-7): EPEVTQTPSHQVTQMGQEVILRCVPISNHLYFYWYRQILGQKVEFLVSFYNNEISEKSEIFDDQFSVERPDGSNFTLKIRSTKLEDSAMYFCASTPLRLADYEQYFGPGTRLTVT.

This clone was observed a handful of times. This sequence joins TRBV5-1 and TRBJ1-4, with 8 bases that match TRBD1. The V gene end was trimmed by 3 bases and the J gene end by 4 bases; junction bases not matched to a gene: 5. CDR3 length equals 15 residues. Germline loops: CDR1 SGHRS, CDR2 YFSETQ. This CDR3 reads CASSYQDRDNEKLFF. The CDR3 DNA reads TGCGCCAGCAGCTACCAGGACAGGGATAATGAAAAACTGTTTTTT.

The chain joins TRBV19 to TRBJ2-7; D possibly corresponds to TRBD2 (6 bases). Looked up from germline, CDR1 is LNHDA and CDR2 is SQIVND (reference sequence). The length of the CDR3 is 16 residues. The germline V and J ends were trimmed by 4 bases and 3 bases, with 19 bases remaining between them. In DNA, the CDR3 is TGTGCCAGTAGTACAACTAGGAGGGGTGGTGGCTACGAGCAGTACTTC. Its translation: CASSTTRRGGGYEQYF.

This chain uses TRBV29-1 with TRBJ2-3; possible D gene TRBD2, 6 bases. CDR1 and CDR2 (germline): SQVTM, ANQGSEA. The CDR3 length is 15 residues. Trimming took 4 bases from V and 4 from J, leaving 18 bases between them. The CDR3 spells CSVGVVGWGADTQYF. The DNA for the CDR3 is TGCAGCGTTGGGGTGGTGGGTTGGGGGGCAGATACGCAGTATTTT.

This clone has more than one count but fewer than ten. The chain is built from TRBV21-1 and TRBJ2-1; the D segment call TRBD2 is taken from the table without a DNA check. TRBV21-1 is a pseudogene. There are 16 residues in the CDR3. As DNA, the CDR3 is TGTGCCAGCAGTCTCGGACTAGCGGGAGATAGGGATGAGCAGTTCTTC. Amino acids: CASSLGLAGDRDEQFF.

The rearrangement uses TRBV18 and TRBJ1-1; the D gene is possibly TRBD1 (5 bases). This CDR3 has 14 amino acids. Germline V gene data show CDR1 as KGHSH and CDR2 as LQKENI. Trimming shortened V by 2 bases and J by 1 base, and 8 bases separated the two germline ends. The CDR3: CASSPVTANTEAFF. The CDR3 DNA is TGTGCCAGCTCACCAGTGACAGCGAACACTGAAGCTTTCTTT.

The chain couples TRBV7-3 to TRBJ2-1; D might be TRBD2 (5 bases). Trimming took 4 bases from V and 0 from J, leaving 7 bases between them. The CDR3 has 14 residues. Per the germline V gene, CDR1 is SGHTA and CDR2 is FQGTGA. This chain's CDR3 is CASSSDFSYNEQFF. The CDR3 region has the DNA TGTGCCAGCAGCTCGGACTTCTCCTACAATGAGCAGTTCTTC.

V is TRBV28 and J is TRBJ2-7, with D possibly matching TRBD2 (6 bases). This CDR3 region has 15 residues. Between the trimmed V and J ends, which lost 5 bases and 0 bases, there was a span of 14 bases. CDR1 MDHEN and CDR2 SYDVKM come from the germline V gene. In DNA, the CDR3 is TGTGCCAGCAGTCAGGAGGGGCCGAGCTCCTACGAGCAGTACTTC. Translating it yields CASSQEGPSSYEQYF.

The rearrangement uses TRBV11-2 and TRBJ2-5, with a tentative D call TRBD2 (6 bases). CDR1 is SGHAT, CDR2 FQNNGV, per germline. The V end lost 0 bases, the J end lost 2 bases, and 16 bases lay between the germline ends. CDR3 length: 17 amino acids. The CDR3 DNA follows: TGTGCCAGCAGCTTAGACAGGGAAGTGGGAGGTCAAGAGACCCAGTACTTC. Amino acids: CASSLDREVGGQETQYF. The variable domain in full, completed from reference TRBV11-2 and TRBJ2-5, reads EAGVAQSPRYKIIEKRQSVAFWCNPISGHATLYWYQQILGQGPKLLIQFQNNGVVDDSQLPKDRFSAERLKGVDSTLKIQPAKLEDSAVYLCASSLDREVGGQETQYFGPGTRLLVL.

Notes on this clone: A junction end diverges from the germline sequence, so it may reflect a read error. The chain couples TRBV7-9 to TRBJ1-1; possible D gene TRBD1, 6 bases. Germline assignment: CDR1 SEHNR and CDR2 FQNEAQ (reference sequence). CDR3 length equals 14 residues. CDR3 sequence (DNA): TGTTCCAGCAGCTTCTCGGGCAGGGGCGGTGAAGCTTTCTTT. It is translated as CSSSFSGRGGEAFF.

The CDR3 nucleotides read TGTGCCAGCAGCCACAGGGGGAGGGATACGCAGTATTTT. Its protein product is CASSHRGRDTQYF. The V call is TRBV13, the J call TRBJ2-3; 8 nucleotides align to TRBD1. The V gene's germline CDR1 is PRHDT and CDR2 FYEKMQ (reference sequence). V shed 5 bases and J 6 bases; nucleotides not matched to a gene: 4. The CDR3 extends over 13 amino acids.

J is TRBJ2-1 and V is TRBV6-5; D gene unclear. CDR1 is MNHEY, CDR2 SVGAGI, per germline. V was cut by 2 bases and J by 2 bases, with 13 bases left in between. The CDR3 totals 16 residues. The CDR3 DNA follows: TGTGCCAGCAGTTACCTACGAGGAAAGCCCTACAATGAGCAGTTCTTC. Its translation: CASSYLRGKPYNEQFF.

This chain uses TRBV23-1 with TRBJ1-5; D uncertain. TRBV23-1 is an ORF; its function is uncertain. V was trimmed by 2 bases and J by 0 bases, leaving 14 bases between them. CDR3 size: 17 residues. DNA of the CDR3: TGCGCCAGCAGTCAAGAGGCGGGTTGGGATAGCAATCAGCCCCAGCATTTT. Translated: CASSQEAGWDSNQPQHF.

The V gene is TRBV6-5, the J gene TRBJ2-3; a possible D gene is TRBD2 (5 bases). Germline V gene lookup returns CDR1 MNHEY and CDR2 SVGAGI. The V end lost 0 bases, the J end lost 4 bases, and 5 bases lay between the germline ends. The CDR3 totals 13 residues. The CDR3 DNA follows: TGTGCCAGCAGTTACTCGGAGGCAGATACGCAGTATTTT. This encodes CASSYSEADTQYF.

CDR3 sequence: CAWSSELQETQYF. In nucleotides, the CDR3 is TGTGCCTGGTCGTCCGAGCTCCAAGAGACCCAGTACTTC. The rearrangement joins TRBV30 to TRBJ2-5; D gene uncertain. This CDR3 contains 13 residues. CDR1 GTSNPN and CDR2 SVGIG come from the germline V gene (reference sequence). The V end was cut by 5 bases, the J end by 1 base, with 11 bases between.

There are a few counts of this clone. This chain uses TRBV6-5 with TRBJ1-2; 9 nucleotides align to TRBD1. J gave up 12 bases and V 0 bases, and 2 bases lay outside the gene matches. Germline values: CDR1 MNHEY, CDR2 SVGAGI. The CDR3 has 12 residues. The chain's CDR3 is CASSYSGTGNTF. In nucleotides, the CDR3 is TGTGCCAGCAGTTACTCCGGGACAGGGAACACCTTC.